This T cell receptor beta chain was found in a study of human T cells and chemical hapten exposure. V was trimmed by 3 bases and J by 0 bases, leaving 12 bases between them. Germline V CDR1 and CDR2: ENHRY, SYGVKD. CDR3 length: 17 residues. The time point is: pre-sensitization, week 0. Indicated treatment: therapeutic diphenylcyclopropenone sensitization with weekly scalp DPC. Each CDR3 protein gets one entry after TCRdb re-called the RACE reads with MiXCR. Of 250,000 to 300,000 distinct CDR3 sequences listed, over 7.5% are singletons. The material sequenced was whole blood, taken in connection with sensitization to the hapten diphenylcyclopropenone (DPC). V is TRBV10-3 and J is TRBJ1-6, with D possibly TRBD1 on 6 matching bases. The receptor was isolated from a young man with alopecia areata. Some clones in this sample may be carry-over from other donors' samples. This CDR3 is CAISEARGRSYNSPLHF. CDR3 sequence (DNA): TGTGCCATCAGTGAAGCCAGGGGACGCTCCTATAATTCACCCCTCCACTTT.